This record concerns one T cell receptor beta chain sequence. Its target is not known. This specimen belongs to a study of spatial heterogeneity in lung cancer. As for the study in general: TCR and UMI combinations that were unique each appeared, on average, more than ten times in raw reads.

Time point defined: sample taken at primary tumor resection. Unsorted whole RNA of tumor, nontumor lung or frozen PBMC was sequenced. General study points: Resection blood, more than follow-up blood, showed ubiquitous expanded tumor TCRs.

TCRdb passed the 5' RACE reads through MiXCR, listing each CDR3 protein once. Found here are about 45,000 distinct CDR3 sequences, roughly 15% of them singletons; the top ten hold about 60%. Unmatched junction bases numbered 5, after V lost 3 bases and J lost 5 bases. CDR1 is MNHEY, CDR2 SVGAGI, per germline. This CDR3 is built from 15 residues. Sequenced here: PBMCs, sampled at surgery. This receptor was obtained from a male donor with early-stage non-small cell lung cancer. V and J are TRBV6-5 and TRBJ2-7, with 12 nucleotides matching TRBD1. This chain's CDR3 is CASSYGTGGGNEQYF. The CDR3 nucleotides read TGTGCCAGCAGTTATGGGACAGGGGGCGGGAACGAGCAGTACTTC.